The present entry profiles one T cell receptor (beta chain) with its context. No antigen is known for it. Trimming took 6 bases from V and 6 from J; bases not matched to a gene: 7. Looked up from germline, CDR1 is LNHDA and CDR2 is SQIVND (reference sequence). The CDR3 spans 13 residues. This record belongs to a study of cytomegalovirus exposure and HLA in healthy donors. Study in general: As an earlier analysis found, 150 million to 200 million T cells yielded fewer than 130 million unique TCR beta sequences. Study-level points and caveats: TCR beta chain V- and J-gene trimming was linked, in a later analysis, to a missense variant in DCLRE1C. With further analysis later on, most CMV-associated TCR beta chains appeared HLA-restricted. A highly shared variant cluster was judged a likely technical artifact.

The study ran its PCR with 60 Vbeta and 13 Jbeta primers. Measured with immunoSEQ multiplex PCR; TCRdb has only the in-frame clones, and not every one. Among about 140,000 clones listed, 60% to 80% were seen once. The sequence derives from a female donor in good health and CMV-seronegative. The rearrangement links TRBV19 to TRBJ1-2, with 7 bases matching TRBD1. Sample: PBMCs. CDR3 sequence reads: CASRRDSLDGYTF. CDR3 coding DNA: TGTGCCAGTAGGCGGGACAGCTTGGATGGCTACACCTTC.